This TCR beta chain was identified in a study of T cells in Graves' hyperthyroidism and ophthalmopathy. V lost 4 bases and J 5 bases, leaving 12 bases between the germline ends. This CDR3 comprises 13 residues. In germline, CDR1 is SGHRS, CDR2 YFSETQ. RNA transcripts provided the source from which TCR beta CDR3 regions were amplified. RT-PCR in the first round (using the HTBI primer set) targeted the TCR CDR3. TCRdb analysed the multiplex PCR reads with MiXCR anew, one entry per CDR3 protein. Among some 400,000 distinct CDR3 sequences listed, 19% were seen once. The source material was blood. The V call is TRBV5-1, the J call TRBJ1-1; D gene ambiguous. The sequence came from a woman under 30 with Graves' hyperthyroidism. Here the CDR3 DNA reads TGCGCCAGCAGCGCCGGACTGGGAACTGAAGCTTTCTTT. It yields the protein CASSAGLGTEAFF.